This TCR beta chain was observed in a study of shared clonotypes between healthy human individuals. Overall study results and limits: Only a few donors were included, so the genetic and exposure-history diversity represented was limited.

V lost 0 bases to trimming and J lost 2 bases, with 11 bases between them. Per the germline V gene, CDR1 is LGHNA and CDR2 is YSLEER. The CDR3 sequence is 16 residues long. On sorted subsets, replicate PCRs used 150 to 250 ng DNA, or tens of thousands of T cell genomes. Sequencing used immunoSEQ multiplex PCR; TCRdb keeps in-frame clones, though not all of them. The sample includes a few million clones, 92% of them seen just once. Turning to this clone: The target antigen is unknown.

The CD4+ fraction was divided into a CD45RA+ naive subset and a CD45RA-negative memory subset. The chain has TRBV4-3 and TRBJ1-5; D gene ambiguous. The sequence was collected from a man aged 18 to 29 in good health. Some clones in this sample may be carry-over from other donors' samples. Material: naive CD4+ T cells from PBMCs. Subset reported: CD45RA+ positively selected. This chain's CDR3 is CASSQEREFGNQPQHF. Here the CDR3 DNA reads TGCGCCAGCAGCCAAGAGCGGGAATTTGGCAATCAGCCCCAGCATTTT.